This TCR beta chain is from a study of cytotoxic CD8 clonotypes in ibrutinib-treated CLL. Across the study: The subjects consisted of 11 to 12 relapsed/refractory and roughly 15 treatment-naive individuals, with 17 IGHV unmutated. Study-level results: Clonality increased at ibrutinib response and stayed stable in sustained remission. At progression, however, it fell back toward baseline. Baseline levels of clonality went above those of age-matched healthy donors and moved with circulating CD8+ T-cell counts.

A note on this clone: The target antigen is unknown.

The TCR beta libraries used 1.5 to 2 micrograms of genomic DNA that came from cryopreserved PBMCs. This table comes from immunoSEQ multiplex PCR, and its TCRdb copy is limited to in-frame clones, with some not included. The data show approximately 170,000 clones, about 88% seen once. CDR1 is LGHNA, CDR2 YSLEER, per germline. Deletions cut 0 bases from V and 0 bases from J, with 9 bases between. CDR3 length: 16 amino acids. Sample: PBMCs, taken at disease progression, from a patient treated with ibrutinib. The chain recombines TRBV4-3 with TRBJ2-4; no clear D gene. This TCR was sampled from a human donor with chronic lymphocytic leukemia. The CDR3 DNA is TGCGCCAGCAGCCAAGATAGATCGCTAGCCAAAAACATTCAGTACTTC. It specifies CASSQDRSLAKNIQYF.